The rows below give T cell receptor beta chains drawn from one sample of a study of shared clonotypes between healthy human individuals. Profiled with immunoSEQ multiplex PCR; TCRdb holds only in-frame clones, not every one. The profile shows 980,000 or so clones, over 75% of them singletons. Sequenced: memory CD4+ T cells sorted from blood. These receptors originate from a man younger than 35 in good health. The CDR3 runs from the conserved cysteine through the conserved F or W. D genes are given only for firm matches. Clone size is not always given. Where it is, it says once, few, many or a class for expanded clones.

CDR3 length	clone size	V gene	J gene	D gene	CDR3 DNA	CDR3 protein
13	.	TRBV6-1	TRBJ1-2	.	TGTGCCAGCAGTGAAAACAGGTACTATGGCTACACCTTC	CASSENRYYGYTF
16	.	TRBV7-2	TRBJ2-3	.	TGTGCCAGCAGCTTAAGGTCCGGGTCTAGCACAGATACGCAGTATTTT	CASSLRSGSSTDTQYF
14	.	TRBV30	TRBJ1-2	TRBD1	TGTGCCTGGAGTGCAGGGGGAGGAAACTATGGCTACACCTTC	CAWSAGGGNYGYTF
16	once	TRBV18	TRBJ2-7	.	TGTGCCAGCTCACCCCCGGGCTGGACCCAGACAGGCGAGCAGTACTTC	CASSPPGWTQTGEQYF
14	.	TRBV5-1	TRBJ2-3	.	TGCGCCAGCCGCCGGACAGATTACACAGATACGCAGTATTTT	CASRRTDYTDTQYF
17	.	TRBV2	TRBJ2-3	TRBD1	TGTGCCAGCAGTACAATAAGACAGGGGGCGGGCACAGATACGCAGTATTTT	CASSTIRQGAGTDTQYF
14	once	TRBV6-1	TRBJ2-1	TRBD2	TGTGCCAGCAGGGCGGGGGGCTCCCTCGGTGAGCAGTTCTTC	CASRAGGSLGEQFF
14	.	TRBV5-1	TRBJ2-5	TRBD1	TGCGCCAGCAGCCGACAGGGGTCCCAAGAGACCCAGTACTTC	CASSRQGSQETQYF
13	.	TRBV2	TRBJ1-5	.	TGTGCCAGCAGTGAACAGTCAACTCGGCCCCAGCATTTT	CASSEQSTRPQHF
12	few	TRBV11-1	TRBJ2-7	.	TGTGCCAGCAGCCCCTTCTCCTACGAGCAGTACTTC	CASSPFSYEQYF
13	.	TRBV4-3	TRBJ2-5	.	TGCGCCAGCAGCCAAGATCTTCGAGAGACCCAGTACTTC	CASSQDLRETQYF
13	.	TRBV19	TRBJ1-2	.	TGTGCCAGTAGTATAGATCCCTCCTATGGCTACACCTTC	CASSIDPSYGYTF
15	.	TRBV5-6	TRBJ1-4	TRBD1	TGTGCCAGCAGCTTCCGACAGGGGGTCCTTGAAAAACTGTTTTTT	CASSFRQGVLEKLFF
13	.	TRBV7-8	TRBJ2-1	.	TGTGCCAGCAGCTTATCTAGCTACAATGAGCAGTTCTTC	CASSLSSYNEQFF
15	.	TRBV28	TRBJ1-4	.	TGTGCCAGCAGTTTATGGGGTGCAACTAATGAAAAACTGTTTTTT	CASSLWGATNEKLFF
18	once	TRBV7-2	TRBJ2-1	TRBD2	TGTGCCAGCAGCTTAGTAGCGGGAGCCGGATTTGGGGGGAATGAGCAGTTCTTC	CASSLVAGAGFGGNEQFF
13	few	TRBV11-2	TRBJ2-2	.	TGTGCGACCCGGGACTCCAACACCGGGGAGCTGTTTTTT	CATRDSNTGELFF
17	.	TRBV9	TRBJ1-6	.	TGTGCCAGCAGCCCCGGAGGGGGGGCCTCCTATAATTCACCCCTCCACTTT	CASSPGGGASYNSPLHF
14	.	TRBV28	TRBJ1-1	.	TGTGCCAGCACCCCTATCAGGCGGAGCACTGAAGCTTTCTTT	CASTPIRRSTEAFF
13	.	TRBV6-6	TRBJ1-4	.	TGTGCCAGCAGTTACTCCGACCGAGGAAAACTGTTTTTT	CASSYSDRGKLFF